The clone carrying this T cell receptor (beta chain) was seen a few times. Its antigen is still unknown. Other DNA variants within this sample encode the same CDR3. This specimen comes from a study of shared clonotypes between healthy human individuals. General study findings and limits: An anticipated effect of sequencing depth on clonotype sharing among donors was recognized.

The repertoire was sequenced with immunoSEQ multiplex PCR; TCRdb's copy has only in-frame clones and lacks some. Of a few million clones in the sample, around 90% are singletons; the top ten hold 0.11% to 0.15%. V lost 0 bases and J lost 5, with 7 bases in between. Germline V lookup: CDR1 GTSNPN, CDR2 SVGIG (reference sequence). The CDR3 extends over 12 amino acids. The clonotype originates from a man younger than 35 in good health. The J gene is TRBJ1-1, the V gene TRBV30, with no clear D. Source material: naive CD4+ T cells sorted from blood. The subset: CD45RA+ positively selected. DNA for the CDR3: TGTGCCTGGAGTGTAGCCTCAACTGAAGCTTTCTTT. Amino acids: CAWSVASTEAFF.